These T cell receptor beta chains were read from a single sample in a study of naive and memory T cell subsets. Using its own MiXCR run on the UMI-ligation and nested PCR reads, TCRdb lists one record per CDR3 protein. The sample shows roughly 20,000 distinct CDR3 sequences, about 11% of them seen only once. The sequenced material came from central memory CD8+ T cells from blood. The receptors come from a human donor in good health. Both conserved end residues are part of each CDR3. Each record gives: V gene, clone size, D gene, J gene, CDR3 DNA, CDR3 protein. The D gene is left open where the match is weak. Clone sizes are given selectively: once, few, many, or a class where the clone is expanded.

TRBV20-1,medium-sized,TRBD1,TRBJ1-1,TGCAGTGCACCCGCCCAGATCCGGGACAGAGGTTGGGGAGCTTTCTTT,CSAPAQIRDRGWGAFF
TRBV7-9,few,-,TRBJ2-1,TGTGCCAGCAGCTTCCCGGTTAGCTCCAATGAGCAGTTCTTC,CASSFPVSSNEQFF
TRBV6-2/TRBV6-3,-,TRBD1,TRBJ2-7,TGTGCCAGCAGTTCTGTGCAGGGGGCTTTCTACGAGCAGTACTTC,CASSSVQGAFYEQYF
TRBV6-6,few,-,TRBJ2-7,TGTGCCAGCAGTACTTCCGAGACTTCATACGAGCAGTACTTC,CASSTSETSYEQYF
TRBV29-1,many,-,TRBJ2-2,TGCAGCGTGTGGGGTAACACCGGGGAGCTGTTTTTT,CSVWGNTGELFF
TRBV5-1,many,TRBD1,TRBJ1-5,TGCGCCAGCAGCTTGGATGCAGGGGGCTACAATCAGCCCCAGCATTTT,CASSLDAGGYNQPQHF
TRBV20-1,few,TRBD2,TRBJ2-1,TGCAGTGCTAGACCCTATACTAGCGGGGGAAACAATGAGCAGTTCTTC,CSARPYTSGGNNEQFF
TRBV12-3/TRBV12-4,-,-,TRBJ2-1,TGTGCCAGCAGTTTTACGTCGTATGAGCAGTTCTTC,CASSFTSYEQFF
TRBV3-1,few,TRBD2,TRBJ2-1,TGTGCCAGCAGCCAAGATCACCCTAGCGGAAGGAATGAGCAGTTCTTC,CASSQDHPSGRNEQFF
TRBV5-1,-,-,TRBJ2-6,TGCGCCAGCAGCTTCCAAGCGGCTTCCAACTCTGGGGCCAACGTCCTGACTTTC,CASSFQAASNSGANVLTF
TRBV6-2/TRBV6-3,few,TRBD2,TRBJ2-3,TGTGCCAGCCAAAGGAATGCGGGAGACACAGATACGCAGTATTTT,CASQRNAGDTDTQYF
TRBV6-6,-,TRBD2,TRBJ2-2,TGTGCCAGCAGTTCCGGACTAGTAGCTACCGGGGAGCTGTTTTTT,CASSSGLVATGELFF
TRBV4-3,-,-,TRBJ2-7,TGCGCCAGCAGCCAAGAGAAGGTGGGCTACGAGCAGTACTTC,CASSQEKVGYEQYF
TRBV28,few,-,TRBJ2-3,TGTGCCAGCAGTTTAAAAGGACGCACAGATACGCAGTATTTT,CASSLKGRTDTQYF
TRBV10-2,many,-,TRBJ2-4,TGCGCCAGCAGTGTTGGAGGGGTTCAAAACATTCAGTACTTC,CASSVGGVQNIQYF
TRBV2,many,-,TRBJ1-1,TGTGCCAGCAGTGGTCCGGTGTGGTTCACTGAAGCTTTCTTT,CASSGPVWFTEAFF
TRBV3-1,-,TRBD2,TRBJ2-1,TGTGCCAGCAGCCAAGCCGGGACTAGCTATGAGCAGTTCTTC,CASSQAGTSYEQFF
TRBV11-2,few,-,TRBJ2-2,TGTGCCAGCAGCCCCTATCCCTTGGCGGGACAAAACACCGGGGAGCTGTTTTTT,CASSPYPLAGQNTGELFF
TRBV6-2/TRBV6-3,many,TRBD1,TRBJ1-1,TGTGCCAGCATGCCGTTATTTCACTACGACAGGGGGCGTTTATTAGCTTTCTTT,CASMPLFHYDRGRLLAFF
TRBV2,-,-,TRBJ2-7,TGTGCCAGCAGTGAGGTAGCGCCGGGGGTCGAGCAGTACTTC,CASSEVAPGVEQYF
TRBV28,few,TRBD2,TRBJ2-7,TGTGCCAGCAGTTTACGAGGACTAGCGTTCTACGAGCAGTACTTC,CASSLRGLAFYEQYF
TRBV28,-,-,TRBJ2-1,TGTGCCAGCAGTTGTGCTAGCTACAATGAGCAGTTCTTC,CASSCASYNEQFF
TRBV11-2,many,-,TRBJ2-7,TGTGCCAGCAGCGTAGATAGCCACGAGCAGTACTTC,CASSVDSHEQYF
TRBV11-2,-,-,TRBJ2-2,TGTGCCAGCAGCCGCAGGGGGAACACCGGGGAGCTGTTTTTT,CASSRRGNTGELFF
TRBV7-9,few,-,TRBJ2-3,TGTGCCAGCAGCCCCCAAGGAACGAGGGGCTGGCATTTT,CASSPQGTRGWHF
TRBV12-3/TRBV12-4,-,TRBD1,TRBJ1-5,TGTGCCAGCACTTCAGGGGGGGGGCAGCCCCAGCATTTT,CASTSGGGQPQHF
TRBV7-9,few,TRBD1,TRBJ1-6,TGTGCCAGCAGCCAGGGACAGGGGGATAATTCACCCCTCCACTTT,CASSQGQGDNSPLHF
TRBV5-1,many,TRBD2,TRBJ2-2,TGCGCCAGCAGCTGGAGTCCGGGAGGGAACACCGGGGAGCTGTTTTTT,CASSWSPGGNTGELFF
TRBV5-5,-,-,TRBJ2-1,TGTGCCAGCAGCTTGGGGGGCAGGTCCCTATACAATGAGCAGTTCTTC,CASSLGGRSLYNEQFF
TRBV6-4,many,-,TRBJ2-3,TGTGCCAGCAGTGACAGGGCCACAGATACGCAGTATTTT,CASSDRATDTQYF
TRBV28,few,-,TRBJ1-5,TGTGCCAGCAGCACGGGGCCCCAGCATTTT,CASSTGPQHF
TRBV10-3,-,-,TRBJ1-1,TGTGCCATCAGTGAGTCTGGTGGGGCTGAAGCTTTCTTT,CAISESGGAEAFF
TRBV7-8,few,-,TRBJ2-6,TGTGCCAGCAGCTTAGTGGGCGGGCCACGATTAGGGGCCAACGTCCTGACTTTC,CASSLVGGPRLGANVLTF
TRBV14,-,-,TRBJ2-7,TGTGCCAGCAGCCAAGTATCGGGAGCTTACGAGCAGTACTTC,CASSQVSGAYEQYF
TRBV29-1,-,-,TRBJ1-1,TGCAGCGTTGAAGATGAGGGCACTGAAGCTTTCTTT,CSVEDEGTEAFF
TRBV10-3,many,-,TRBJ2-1,TGTGCCATCAGCCTTCGACACAATGAGCAGTTCTTC,CAISLRHNEQFF
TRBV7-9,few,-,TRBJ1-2,TGTGCCAGCAGCCCCATTGGAGGGATCTATGGCTACACCTTC,CASSPIGGIYGYTF
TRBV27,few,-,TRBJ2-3,TGTGCCAGCAGTTTAAGGCGCACAGATACGCAGTATTTT,CASSLRRTDTQYF
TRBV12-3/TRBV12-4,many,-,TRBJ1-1,TGTGCCAGCAGTCCGGCGGGAGTTGAAGCTTTCTTT,CASSPAGVEAFF